This TCR beta chain was documented in a study of T cell changes during pregnancy in multiple sclerosis. Here immunoSEQ multiplex PCR was the method, and the copy in TCRdb shows in-frame clones only, minus some. The repertoire holds some 64,000 clones, with 92% as singletons. The material was peripheral blood, obtained after pregnancy. The clonotype originates from a female donor with multiple sclerosis, enrolled in a pregnancy study.

As DNA, the CDR3 is TGTGCCAGCAGCGTAGGTATAATAAGTGAGAATGAGCAGTTCTTC. Its translation: CASSVGIISENEQFF. The V gene is TRBV9, the J gene TRBJ2-1; D gene ambiguous. Germline CDR1 and CDR2: SGDLS and YYNGEE. The V gene lost 0 bases and the J gene lost 7 bases, with 14 bases spanning the gap. CDR3 length: 15 residues.